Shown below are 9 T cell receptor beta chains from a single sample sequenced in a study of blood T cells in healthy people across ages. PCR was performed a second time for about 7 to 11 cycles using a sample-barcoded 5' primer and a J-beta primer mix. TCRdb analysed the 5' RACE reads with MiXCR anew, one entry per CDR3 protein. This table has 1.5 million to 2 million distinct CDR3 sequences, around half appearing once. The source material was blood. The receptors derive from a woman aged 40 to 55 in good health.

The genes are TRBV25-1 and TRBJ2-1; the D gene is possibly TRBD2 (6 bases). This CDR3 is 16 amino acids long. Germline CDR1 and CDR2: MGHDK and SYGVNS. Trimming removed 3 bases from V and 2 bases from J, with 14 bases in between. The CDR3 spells CASSDRPGGAYNEQFF. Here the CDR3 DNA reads TGTGCCAGCAGTGATAGACCTGGAGGGGCCTACAATGAGCAGTTCTTC.

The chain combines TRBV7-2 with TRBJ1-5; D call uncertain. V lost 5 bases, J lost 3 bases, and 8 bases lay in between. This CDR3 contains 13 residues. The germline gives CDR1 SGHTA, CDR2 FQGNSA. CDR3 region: CASSLQFNQPQHF. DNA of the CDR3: TGTGCCAGCAGCCTCCAATTCAATCAGCCCCAGCATTTT.

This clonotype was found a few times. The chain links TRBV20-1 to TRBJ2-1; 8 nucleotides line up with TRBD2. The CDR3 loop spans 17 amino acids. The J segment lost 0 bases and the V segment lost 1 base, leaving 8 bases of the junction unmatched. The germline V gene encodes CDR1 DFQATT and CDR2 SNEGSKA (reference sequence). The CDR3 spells CSARVEPGTSSYNEQFF. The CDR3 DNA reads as TGCAGTGCTAGAGTTGAACCCGGGACTAGCTCCTACAATGAGCAGTTCTTC.

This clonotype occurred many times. The CDR3: CASSYSSKVNEQYF. CDR3 in DNA: TGTGCCAGCAGTTACTCGTCAAAGGTGAACGAGCAGTACTTC. This rearrangement joins TRBV6-2 or TRBV6-3 to TRBJ2-7; D is uncertain. Germline CDR1 and CDR2: MNHEY and SVGEGT. V lost 0 bases, J lost 5 bases, and 11 bases lay in between. The CDR3 is 14 residues long.

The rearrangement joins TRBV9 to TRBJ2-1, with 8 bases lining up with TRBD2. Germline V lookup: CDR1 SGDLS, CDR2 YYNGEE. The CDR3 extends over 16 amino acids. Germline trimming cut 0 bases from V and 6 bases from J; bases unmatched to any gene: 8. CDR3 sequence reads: CASSVGSSGGLNEQFF. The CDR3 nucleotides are TGTGCCAGCAGCGTAGGAAGTTCGGGGGGGCTCAATGAGCAGTTCTTC. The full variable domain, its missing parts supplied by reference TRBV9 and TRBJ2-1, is DSGVTQTPKHLITATGQRVTLRCSPRSGDLSVYWYQQSLDQGLQFLIQYYNGEERAKGNILERFSAQQFPDLHSELNLSSLELGDSALYFCASSVGSSGGLNEQFFGPGTRLTVL.

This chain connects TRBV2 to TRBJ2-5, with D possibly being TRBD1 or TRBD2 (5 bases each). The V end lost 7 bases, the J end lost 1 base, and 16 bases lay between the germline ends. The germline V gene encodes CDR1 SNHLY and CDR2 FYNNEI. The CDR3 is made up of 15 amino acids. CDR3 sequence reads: CASKRDDPAQETQYF. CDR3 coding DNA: TGTGCCAGCAAAAGGGACGACCCAGCCCAAGAGACCCAGTACTTC.

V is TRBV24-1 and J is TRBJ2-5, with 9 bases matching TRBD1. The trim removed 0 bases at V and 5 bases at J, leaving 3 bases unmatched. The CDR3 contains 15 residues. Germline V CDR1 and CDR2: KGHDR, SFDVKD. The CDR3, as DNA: TGTGCCACCAGTGATTTGGGGACAGGGCACGAGACCCAGTACTTC. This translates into CATSDLGTGHETQYF.

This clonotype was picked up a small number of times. CDR3 sequence (DNA): TGTGCCAGCAGCACCTGGCAACAAGAGACCCAGTACTTC. Translation: CASSTWQQETQYF. The chain links TRBV11-2 to TRBJ2-5, with D unresolved. This CDR3 contains 13 residues. CDR1 and CDR2 from the germline V gene are SGHAT and FQNNGV. V was cut by 5 bases and J by 2 bases, with 9 bases left in between.

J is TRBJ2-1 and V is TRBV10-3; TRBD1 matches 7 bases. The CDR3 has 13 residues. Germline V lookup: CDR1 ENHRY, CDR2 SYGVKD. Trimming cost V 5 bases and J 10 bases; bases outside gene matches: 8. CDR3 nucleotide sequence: TGTGCCATCAGTAGACAGGGATCCTACGAGCAGTTCTTC. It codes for CAISRQGSYEQFF.